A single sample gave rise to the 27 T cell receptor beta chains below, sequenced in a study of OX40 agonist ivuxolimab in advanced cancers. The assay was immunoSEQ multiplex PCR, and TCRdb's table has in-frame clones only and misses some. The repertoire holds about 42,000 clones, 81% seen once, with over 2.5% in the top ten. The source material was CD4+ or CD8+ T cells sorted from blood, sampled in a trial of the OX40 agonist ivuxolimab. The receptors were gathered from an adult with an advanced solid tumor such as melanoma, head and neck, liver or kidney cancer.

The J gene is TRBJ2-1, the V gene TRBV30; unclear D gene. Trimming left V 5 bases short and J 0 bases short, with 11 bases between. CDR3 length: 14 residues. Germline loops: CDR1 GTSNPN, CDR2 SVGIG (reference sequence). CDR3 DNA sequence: TGTGCCTGGTGCTATGATAGCTCCTACAATGAGCAGTTCTTC. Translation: CAWCYDSSYNEQFF.

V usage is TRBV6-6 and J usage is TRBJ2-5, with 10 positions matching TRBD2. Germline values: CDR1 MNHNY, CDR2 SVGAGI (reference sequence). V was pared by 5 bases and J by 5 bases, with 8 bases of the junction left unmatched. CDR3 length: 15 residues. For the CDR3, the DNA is TGTGCCAGCAGTACCCCGACTAGCGGGTTGGAGACCCAGTACTTC. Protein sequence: CASSTPTSGLETQYF.

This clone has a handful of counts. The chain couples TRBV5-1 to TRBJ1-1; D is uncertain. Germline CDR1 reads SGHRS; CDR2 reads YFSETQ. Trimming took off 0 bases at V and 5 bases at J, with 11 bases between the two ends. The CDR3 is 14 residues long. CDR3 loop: CASSLGRTATEAFF. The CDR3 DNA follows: TGCGCCAGCAGCTTGGGTAGGACGGCGACTGAAGCTTTCTTT. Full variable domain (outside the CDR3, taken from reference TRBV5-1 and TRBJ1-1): KAGVTQTPRYLIKTRGQQVTLSCSPISGHRSVSWYQQTPGQGLQFLFEYFSETQRNKGNFPGRFSGRQFSNSRSEMNVSTLELGDSALYLCASSLGRTATEAFFGQGTRLTVV.

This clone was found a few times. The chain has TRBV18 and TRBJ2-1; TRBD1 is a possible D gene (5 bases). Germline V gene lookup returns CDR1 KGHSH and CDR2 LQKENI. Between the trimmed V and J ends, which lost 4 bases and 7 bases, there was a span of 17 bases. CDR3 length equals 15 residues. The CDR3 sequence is CASSLQADFGNEQFF. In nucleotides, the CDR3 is TGTGCCAGCTCACTACAGGCGGATTTTGGGAATGAGCAGTTCTTC.

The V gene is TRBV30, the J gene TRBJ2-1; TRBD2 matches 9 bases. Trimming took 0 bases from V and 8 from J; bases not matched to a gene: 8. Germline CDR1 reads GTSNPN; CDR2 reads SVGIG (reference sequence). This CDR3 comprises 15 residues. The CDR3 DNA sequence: TGTGCCTGGAGTGTACAGGCGGGAGGGTTCGATGAGCAGTTCTTC. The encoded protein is CAWSVQAGGFDEQFF.

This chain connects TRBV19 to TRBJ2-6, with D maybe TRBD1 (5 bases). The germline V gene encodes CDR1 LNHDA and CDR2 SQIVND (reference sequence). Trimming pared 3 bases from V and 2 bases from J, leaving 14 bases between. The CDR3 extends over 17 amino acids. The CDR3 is CASSIPPRAPGANVLTF. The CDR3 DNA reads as TGTGCCAGTAGTATCCCCCCCAGGGCCCCTGGGGCCAACGTCCTGACTTTC.

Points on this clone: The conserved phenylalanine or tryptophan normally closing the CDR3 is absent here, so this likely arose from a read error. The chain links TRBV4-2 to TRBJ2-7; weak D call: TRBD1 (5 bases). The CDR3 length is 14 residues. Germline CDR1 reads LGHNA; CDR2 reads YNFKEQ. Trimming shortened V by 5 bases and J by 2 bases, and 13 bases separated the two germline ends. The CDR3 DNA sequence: TGTGCCAGCAGCGCGGACAACCCTCCCTACGAGCAGTACCTC. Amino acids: CASSADNPPYEQYL.

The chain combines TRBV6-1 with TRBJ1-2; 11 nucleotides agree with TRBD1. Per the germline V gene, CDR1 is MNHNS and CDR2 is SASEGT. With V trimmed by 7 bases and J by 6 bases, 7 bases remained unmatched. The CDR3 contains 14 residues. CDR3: CASIRTGGADGYTF. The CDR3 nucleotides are TGTGCCAGCATCCGGACAGGGGGCGCGGATGGCTACACCTTC.

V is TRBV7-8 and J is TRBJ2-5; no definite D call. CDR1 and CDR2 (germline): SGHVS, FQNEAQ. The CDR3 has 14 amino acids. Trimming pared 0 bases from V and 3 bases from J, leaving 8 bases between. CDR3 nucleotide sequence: TGTGCCAGCAGCTTAGCAAGGGTCGAAGAGACCCAGTACTTC. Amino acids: CASSLARVEETQYF.

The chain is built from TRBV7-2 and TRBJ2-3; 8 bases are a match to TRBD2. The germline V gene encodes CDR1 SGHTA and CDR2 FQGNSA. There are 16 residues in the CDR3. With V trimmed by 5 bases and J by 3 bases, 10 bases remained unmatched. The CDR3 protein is CASSRRAGGGTDTQYF. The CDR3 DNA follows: TGTGCCAGCAGCAGAAGGGCGGGAGGCGGTACAGATACGCAGTATTTT.

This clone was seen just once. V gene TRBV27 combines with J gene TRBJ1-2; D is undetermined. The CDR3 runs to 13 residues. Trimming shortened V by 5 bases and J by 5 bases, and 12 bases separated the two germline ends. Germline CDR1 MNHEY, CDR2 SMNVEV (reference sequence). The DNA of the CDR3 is TGTGCCAGCAGTAGGGCGACGTCGTATGGCTACACCTTC. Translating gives CASSRATSYGYTF.

The CDR3 coding sequence is TGCGCCAGCAGCCCCAGCCCCCAAGAGACCCAGTACTTC. Translated: CASSPSPQETQYF. This chain joins TRBV5-1 and TRBJ2-5; D not certain. CDR1 SGHRS and CDR2 YFSETQ come from the germline V gene. Between the trimmed V and J ends, which lost 4 bases and 1 base, there was a span of 8 bases. The CDR3 is made up of 13 amino acids.

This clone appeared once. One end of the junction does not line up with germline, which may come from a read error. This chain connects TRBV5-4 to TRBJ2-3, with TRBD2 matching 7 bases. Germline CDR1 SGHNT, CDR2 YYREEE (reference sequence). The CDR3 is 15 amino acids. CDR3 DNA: TGTACCAGCAGCTCGCTAGCTAGCGGAGCAGATACGCAGTATTTT. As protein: CTSSSLASGADTQYF.

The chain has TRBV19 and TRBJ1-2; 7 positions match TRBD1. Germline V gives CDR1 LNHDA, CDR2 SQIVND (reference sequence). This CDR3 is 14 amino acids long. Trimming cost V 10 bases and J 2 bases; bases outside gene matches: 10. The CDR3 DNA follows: TGTGCCACCTACCGGGGGACAGCCAACTATGGCTACACCTTC. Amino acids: CATYRGTANYGYTF.

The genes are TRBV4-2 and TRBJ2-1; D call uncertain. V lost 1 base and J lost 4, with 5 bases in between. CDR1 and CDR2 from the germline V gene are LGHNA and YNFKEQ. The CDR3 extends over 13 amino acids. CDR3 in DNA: TGTGCCAGCAGCCAAGGGATTTACAATGAGCAGTTCTTC. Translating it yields CASSQGIYNEQFF.

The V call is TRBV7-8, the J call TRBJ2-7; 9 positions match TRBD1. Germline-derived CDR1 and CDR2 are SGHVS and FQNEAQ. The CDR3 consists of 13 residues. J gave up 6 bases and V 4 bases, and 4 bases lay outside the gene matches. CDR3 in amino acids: CASSSGQGAEQYF. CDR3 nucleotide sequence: TGTGCCAGCAGCTCGGGACAGGGAGCCGAGCAGTACTTC. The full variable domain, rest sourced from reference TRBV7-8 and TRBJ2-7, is GAGVSQSPRYKVAKRGQDVALRCDPISGHVSLFWYQQALGQGPEFLTYFQNEAQLDKSGLPSDRFFAERPEGSVSTLKIQRTQQEDSAVYLCASSSGQGAEQYFGPGTRLTVT.

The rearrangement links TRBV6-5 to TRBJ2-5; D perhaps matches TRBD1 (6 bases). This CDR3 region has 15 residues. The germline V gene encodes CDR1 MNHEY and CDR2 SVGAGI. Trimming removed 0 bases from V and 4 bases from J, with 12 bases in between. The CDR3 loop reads CASSYSYQGPETQYF. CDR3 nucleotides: TGTGCCAGCAGTTACTCGTATCAGGGGCCAGAGACCCAGTACTTC.

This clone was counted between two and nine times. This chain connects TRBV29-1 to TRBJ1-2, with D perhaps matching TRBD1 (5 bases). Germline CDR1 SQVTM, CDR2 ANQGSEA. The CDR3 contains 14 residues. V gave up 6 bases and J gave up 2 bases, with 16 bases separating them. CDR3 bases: TGCAGCGTCGAATTGGGGGTACAGAACTATGGCTACACCTTC. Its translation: CSVELGVQNYGYTF.

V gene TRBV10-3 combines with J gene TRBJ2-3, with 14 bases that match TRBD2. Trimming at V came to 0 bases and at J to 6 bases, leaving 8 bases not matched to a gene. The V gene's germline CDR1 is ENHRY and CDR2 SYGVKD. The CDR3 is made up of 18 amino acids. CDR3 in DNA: TGTGCCATCAGTGAGTCGGGCAGAGGGACTAGCGGGAGTGATACGCAGTATTTT. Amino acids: CAISESGRGTSGSDTQYF.

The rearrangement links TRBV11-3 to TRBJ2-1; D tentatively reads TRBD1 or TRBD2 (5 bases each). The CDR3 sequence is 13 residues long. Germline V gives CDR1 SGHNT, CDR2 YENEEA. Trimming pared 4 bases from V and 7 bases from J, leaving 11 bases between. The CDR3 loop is CASSSGAGNEQFF. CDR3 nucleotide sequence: TGTGCCAGCAGCTCCGGGGCAGGGAATGAGCAGTTCTTC.

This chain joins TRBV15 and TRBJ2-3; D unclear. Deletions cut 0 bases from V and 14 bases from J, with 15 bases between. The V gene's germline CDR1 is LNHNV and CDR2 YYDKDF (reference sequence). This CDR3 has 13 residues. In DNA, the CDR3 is TGTGCCACCAGCAGAGATCGTCAACCGAAGGGGTATTTT. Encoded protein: CATSRDRQPKGYF.

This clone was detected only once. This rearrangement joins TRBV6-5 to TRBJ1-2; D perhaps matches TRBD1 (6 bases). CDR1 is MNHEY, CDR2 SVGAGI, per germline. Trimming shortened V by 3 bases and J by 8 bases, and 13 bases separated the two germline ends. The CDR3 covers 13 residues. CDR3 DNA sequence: TGTGCCAGCAGTTATTTACAGGGAGGCGGCTACACCTTC. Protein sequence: CASSYLQGGGYTF.

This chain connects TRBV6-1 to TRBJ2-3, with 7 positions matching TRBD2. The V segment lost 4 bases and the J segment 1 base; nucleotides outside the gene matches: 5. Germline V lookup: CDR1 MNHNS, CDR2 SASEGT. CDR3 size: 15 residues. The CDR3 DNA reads TGTGCCAGCAGTGCCGGGAGGTCTGGCACAGATACGCAGTATTTT. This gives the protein CASSAGRSGTDTQYF.

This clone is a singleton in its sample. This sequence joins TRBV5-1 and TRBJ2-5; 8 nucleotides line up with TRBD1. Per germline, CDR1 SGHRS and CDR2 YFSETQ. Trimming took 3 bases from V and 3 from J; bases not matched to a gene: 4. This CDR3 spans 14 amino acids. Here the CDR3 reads CASSSMTGEETQYF. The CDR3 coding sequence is TGCGCCAGCAGCTCAATGACAGGGGAAGAGACCCAGTACTTC.

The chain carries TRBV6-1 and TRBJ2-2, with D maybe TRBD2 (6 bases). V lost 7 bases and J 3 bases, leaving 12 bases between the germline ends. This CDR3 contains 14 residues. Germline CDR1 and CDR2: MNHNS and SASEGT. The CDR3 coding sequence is TGTGCCAGCAATGTTCAGCGGGACACCGGGGAGCTGTTTTTT. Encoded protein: CASNVQRDTGELFF.

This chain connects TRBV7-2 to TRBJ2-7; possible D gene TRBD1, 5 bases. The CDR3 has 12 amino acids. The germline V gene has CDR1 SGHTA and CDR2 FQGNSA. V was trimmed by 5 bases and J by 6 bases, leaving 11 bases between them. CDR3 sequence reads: CASSPRVGEQYF. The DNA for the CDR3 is TGTGCCAGCAGCCCCAGGGTTGGCGAGCAGTACTTC.

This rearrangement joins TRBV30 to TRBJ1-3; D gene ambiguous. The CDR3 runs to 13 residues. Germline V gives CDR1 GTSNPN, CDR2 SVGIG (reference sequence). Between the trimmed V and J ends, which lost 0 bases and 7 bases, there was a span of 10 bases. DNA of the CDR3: TGTGCCTGGAGTGTCTCAGTTCCTAACACCATATATTTT. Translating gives CAWSVSVPNTIYF.